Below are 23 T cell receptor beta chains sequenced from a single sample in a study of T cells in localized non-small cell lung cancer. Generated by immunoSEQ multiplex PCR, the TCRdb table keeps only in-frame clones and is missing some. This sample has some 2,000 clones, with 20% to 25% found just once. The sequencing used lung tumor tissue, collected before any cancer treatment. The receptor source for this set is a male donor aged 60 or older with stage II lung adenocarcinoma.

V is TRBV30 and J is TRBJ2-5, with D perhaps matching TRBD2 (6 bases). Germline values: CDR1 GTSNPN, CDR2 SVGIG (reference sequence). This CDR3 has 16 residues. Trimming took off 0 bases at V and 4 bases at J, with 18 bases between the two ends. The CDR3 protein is CAWSVLGGGAGETQYF. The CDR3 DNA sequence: TGTGCCTGGAGTGTACTGGGGGGAGGAGCTGGAGAGACCCAGTACTTC.

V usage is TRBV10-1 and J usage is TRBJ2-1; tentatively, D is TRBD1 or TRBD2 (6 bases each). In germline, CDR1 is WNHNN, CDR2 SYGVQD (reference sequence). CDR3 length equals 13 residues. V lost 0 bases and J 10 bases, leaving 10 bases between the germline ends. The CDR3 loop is CASSESVGGEQFF. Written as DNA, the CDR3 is TGCGCCAGCAGTGAGTCGGTGGGGGGCGAGCAGTTCTTC.

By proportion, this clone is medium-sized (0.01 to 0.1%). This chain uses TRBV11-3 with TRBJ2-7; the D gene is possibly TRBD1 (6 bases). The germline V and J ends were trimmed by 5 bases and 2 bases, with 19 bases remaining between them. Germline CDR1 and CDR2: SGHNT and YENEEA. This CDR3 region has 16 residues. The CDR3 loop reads CASSPEGVISTYEQYF. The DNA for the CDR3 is TGTGCCAGCAGCCCCGAGGGGGTAATCTCCACCTACGAGCAGTACTTC. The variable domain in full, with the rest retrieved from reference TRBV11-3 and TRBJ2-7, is EAGVVQSPRYKIIEKKQPVAFWCNPISGHNTLYWYLQNLGQGPELLIRYENEEAVDDSQLPKDRFSAERLKGVDSTLKIQPAELGDSAVYLCASSPEGVISTYEQYFGPGTRLTVT.

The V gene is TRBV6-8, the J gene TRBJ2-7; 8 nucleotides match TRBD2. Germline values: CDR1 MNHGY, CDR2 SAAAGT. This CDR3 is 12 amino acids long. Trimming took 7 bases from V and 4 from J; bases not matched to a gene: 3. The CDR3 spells CASIQREYEQYF. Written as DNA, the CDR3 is TGTGCCAGCATCCAGCGGGAGTACGAGCAGTACTTC.

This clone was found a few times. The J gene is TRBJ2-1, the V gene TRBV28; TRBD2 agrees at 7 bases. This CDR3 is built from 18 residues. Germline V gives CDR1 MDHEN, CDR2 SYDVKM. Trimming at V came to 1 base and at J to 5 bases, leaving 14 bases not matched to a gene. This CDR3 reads CASSLFTSLAYLHNEQFF. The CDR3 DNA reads TGTGCCAGCAGTTTATTCACCTCACTAGCGTACCTCCACAATGAGCAGTTCTTC.

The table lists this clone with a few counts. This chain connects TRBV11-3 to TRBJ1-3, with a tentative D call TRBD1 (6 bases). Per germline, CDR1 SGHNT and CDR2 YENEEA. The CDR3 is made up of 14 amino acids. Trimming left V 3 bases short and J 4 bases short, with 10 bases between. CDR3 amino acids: CASSLGGRGNTIYF. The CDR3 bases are TGTGCCAGCAGCTTGGGGGGGCGCGGAAACACCATATATTTT.

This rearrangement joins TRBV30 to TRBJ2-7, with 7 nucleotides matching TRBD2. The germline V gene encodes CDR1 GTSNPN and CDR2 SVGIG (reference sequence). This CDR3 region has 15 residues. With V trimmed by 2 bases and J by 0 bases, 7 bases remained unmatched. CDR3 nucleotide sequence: TGTGCCTGGAGTCCCCTTGCGGGAGTCTCCTACGAGCAGTACTTC. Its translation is CAWSPLAGVSYEQYF.

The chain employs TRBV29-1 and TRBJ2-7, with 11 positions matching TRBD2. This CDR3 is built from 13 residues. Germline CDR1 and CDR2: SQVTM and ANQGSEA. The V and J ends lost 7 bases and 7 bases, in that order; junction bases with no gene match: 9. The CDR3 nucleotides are TGCAGCGGATTGACTAGCGGGACAGGAGAGCAGTACTTC. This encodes CSGLTSGTGEQYF.

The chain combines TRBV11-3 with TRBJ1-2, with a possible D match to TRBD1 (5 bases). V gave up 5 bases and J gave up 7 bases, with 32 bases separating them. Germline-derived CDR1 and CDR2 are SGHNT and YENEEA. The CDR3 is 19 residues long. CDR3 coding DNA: TGTGCCAGCAGCCAAGGGGCACAAATCGCCGGGACCGCAAGAGGTGGCTACACCTTC. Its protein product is CASSQGAQIAGTARGGYTF.

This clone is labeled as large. CDR3 sequence reads: CASSPGGGETQYF. CDR3 in DNA: TGTGCCAGCTCACCAGGGGGAGGAGAGACCCAGTACTTC. The chain combines TRBV18 with TRBJ2-5; maybe TRBD2 (6 bases). The CDR3 runs to 13 residues. Trimming took 2 bases from V and 4 from J, leaving 8 bases between them. The germline gives CDR1 KGHSH, CDR2 LQKENI.

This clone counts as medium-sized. The DNA of the CDR3 is TGTGCCAGCAGCTTTCGGACAGGGAGTTACAATGAGCAGTTCTTC. Residues: CASSFRTGSYNEQFF. V gene TRBV11-3 combines with J gene TRBJ2-1; 8 nucleotides agree with TRBD1. V dropped 3 bases and J dropped 4; count of bases not matched to a gene: 5. The germline V gene encodes CDR1 SGHNT and CDR2 YENEEA. The length of the CDR3 is 15 residues.

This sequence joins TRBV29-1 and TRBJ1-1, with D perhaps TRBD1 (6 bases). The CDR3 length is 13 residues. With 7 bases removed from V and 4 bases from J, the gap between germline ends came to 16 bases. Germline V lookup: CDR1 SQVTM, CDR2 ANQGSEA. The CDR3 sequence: CSAAQGGSTEAFF. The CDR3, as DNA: TGCAGCGCCGCACAGGGCGGGAGCACTGAAGCTTTCTTT.

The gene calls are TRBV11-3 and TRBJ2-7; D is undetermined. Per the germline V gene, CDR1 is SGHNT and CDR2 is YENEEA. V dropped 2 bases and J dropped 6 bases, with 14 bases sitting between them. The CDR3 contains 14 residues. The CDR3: CASSLSSRAGEQYF. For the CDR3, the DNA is TGTGCCAGCAGCTTATCTAGTCGCGCCGGCGAGCAGTACTTC.

CDR3 sequence (DNA): TGTGCCAGCAGAATATCACTGAACACTGAAGCTTTCTTT. Translated, it gives CASRISLNTEAFF. The J gene is TRBJ1-1, the V gene TRBV6-8; no firm D call. There are 13 residues in the CDR3. Germline V gene data show CDR1 as MNHGY and CDR2 as SAAAGT. V dropped 6 bases and J dropped 0 bases, with 8 bases sitting between them.

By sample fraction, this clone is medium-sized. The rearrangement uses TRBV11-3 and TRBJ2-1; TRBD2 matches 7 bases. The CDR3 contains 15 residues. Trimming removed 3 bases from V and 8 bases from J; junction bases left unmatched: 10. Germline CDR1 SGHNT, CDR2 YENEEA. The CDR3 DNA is TGTGCCAGCAGCTTCGGAGCGGGGCCACACGATGAGCAGTTCTTC. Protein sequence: CASSFGAGPHDEQFF. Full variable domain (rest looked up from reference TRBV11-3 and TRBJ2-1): EAGVVQSPRYKIIEKKQPVAFWCNPISGHNTLYWYLQNLGQGPELLIRYENEEAVDDSQLPKDRFSAERLKGVDSTLKIQPAELGDSAVYLCASSFGAGPHDEQFFGPGTRLTVL.

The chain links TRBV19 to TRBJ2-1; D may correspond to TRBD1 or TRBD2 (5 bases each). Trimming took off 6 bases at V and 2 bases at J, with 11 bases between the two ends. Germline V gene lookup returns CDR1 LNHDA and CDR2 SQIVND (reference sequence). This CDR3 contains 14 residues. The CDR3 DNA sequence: TGTGCCAGTAGGGGGGACCGTACCTACAATGAGCAGTTCTTC. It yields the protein CASRGDRTYNEQFF.

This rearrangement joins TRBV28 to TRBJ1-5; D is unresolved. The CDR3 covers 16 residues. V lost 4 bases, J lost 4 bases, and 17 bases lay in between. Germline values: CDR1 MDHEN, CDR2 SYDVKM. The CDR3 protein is CASSSTSASGNQPQHF. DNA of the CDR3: TGTGCCAGCAGTTCAACCTCGGCCTCGGGAAATCAGCCCCAGCATTTT.

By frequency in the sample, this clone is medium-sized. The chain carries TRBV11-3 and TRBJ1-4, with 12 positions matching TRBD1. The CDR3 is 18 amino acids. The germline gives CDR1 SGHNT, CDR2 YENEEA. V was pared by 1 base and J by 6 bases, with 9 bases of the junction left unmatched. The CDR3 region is CASSLGPGTGGGDEKLFF. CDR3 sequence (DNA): TGTGCCAGCAGCTTAGGGCCAGGGACAGGGGGCGGAGATGAAAAACTGTTTTTT. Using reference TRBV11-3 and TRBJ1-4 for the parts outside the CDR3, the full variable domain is EAGVVQSPRYKIIEKKQPVAFWCNPISGHNTLYWYLQNLGQGPELLIRYENEEAVDDSQLPKDRFSAERLKGVDSTLKIQPAELGDSAVYLCASSLGPGTGGGDEKLFFGSGTQLSVL.

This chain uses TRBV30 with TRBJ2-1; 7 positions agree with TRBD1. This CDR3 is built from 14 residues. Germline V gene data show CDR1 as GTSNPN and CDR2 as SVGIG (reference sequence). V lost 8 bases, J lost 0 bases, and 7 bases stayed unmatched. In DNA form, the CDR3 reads TGTGCCGTCGCCGGGACAGTCTCCTACAATGAGCAGTTCTTC. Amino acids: CAVAGTVSYNEQFF.

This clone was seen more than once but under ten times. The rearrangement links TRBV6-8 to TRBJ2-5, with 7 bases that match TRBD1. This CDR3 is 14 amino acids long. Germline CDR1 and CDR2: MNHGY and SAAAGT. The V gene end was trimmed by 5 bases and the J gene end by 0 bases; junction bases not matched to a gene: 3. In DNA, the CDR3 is TGTGCCAGCAGTGAGGGACAGAACCAAGAGACCCAGTACTTC. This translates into CASSEGQNQETQYF.

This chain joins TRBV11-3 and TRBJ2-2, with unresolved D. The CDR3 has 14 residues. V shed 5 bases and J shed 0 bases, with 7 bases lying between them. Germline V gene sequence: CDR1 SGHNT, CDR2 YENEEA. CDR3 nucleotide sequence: TGTGCCAGCAGCCAAACAACGAACACCGGGGAGCTGTTTTTT. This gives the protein CASSQTTNTGELFF.

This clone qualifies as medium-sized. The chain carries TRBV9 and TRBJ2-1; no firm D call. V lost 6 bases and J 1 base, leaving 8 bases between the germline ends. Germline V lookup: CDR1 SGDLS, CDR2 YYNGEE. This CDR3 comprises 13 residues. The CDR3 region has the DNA TGTGCCAGCAAGTCCCGGTCCTACAATGAGCAGTTCTTC. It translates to CASKSRSYNEQFF. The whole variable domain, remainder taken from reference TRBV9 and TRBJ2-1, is DSGVTQTPKHLITATGQRVTLRCSPRSGDLSVYWYQQSLDQGLQFLIQYYNGEERAKGNILERFSAQQFPDLHSELNLSSLELGDSALYFCASKSRSYNEQFFGPGTRLTVL.

The CDR3 DNA reads as TGTGCCAGCTCACCAGTGCAGGGGGTCGATGAAAAACTGTTTTTT. Its translation: CASSPVQGVDEKLFF. The chain employs TRBV18 and TRBJ1-4; 7 bases match TRBD1. This CDR3 contains 15 residues. Germline trimming cut 2 bases from V and 6 bases from J; bases unmatched to any gene: 6. The germline CDR1 and CDR2 sequences are KGHSH and LQKENI.